One and the same sample provided the 23 T cell receptor beta chains below, sequenced in a study of T cells in Graves' hyperthyroidism and ophthalmopathy. RNA transcripts served as the template for amplifying TCR beta CDR3 regions. Primed by the HTBI set, a first-round RT-PCR was run on the TCR CDR3. TCRdb redid the calling of the multiplex PCR reads with MiXCR, one entry per CDR3 protein. The sample includes over 300,000 distinct CDR3 sequences, approximately 14% of them seen just once. The material sequenced was blood. The source is a woman between 55 and 75 years old with Graves' hyperthyroidism.

V is TRBV5-1 and J is TRBJ2-3; D possibly matches TRBD1 or TRBD2 (7 bases each). V was cut by 2 bases and J by 6 bases, with 13 bases left in between. Per germline, CDR1 SGHRS and CDR2 YFSETQ. The CDR3 is 14 residues long. The CDR3 DNA reads as TGCGCCAGCAGCTTCGACAGGGAGGGGGATACGCAGTATTTT. The encoded protein is CASSFDREGDTQYF.

The table lists this clonotype with many counts. V gene TRBV12-3 or TRBV12-4 combines with J gene TRBJ1-2; no firm D call. The CDR3 loop spans 15 amino acids. Trimming removed 5 bases at V and 2 bases at J, with 15 bases between. CDR3 residues: CASSGDQYGNYGYTF. CDR3 bases: TGTGCCAGCAGTGGCGACCAATACGGGAACTATGGCTACACCTTC.

This clonotype was seen at least ten times. The gene calls are TRBV7-8 and TRBJ1-3, with 7 positions matching TRBD1. The CDR3 has 15 residues. The V gene end was trimmed by 5 bases and the J gene end by 6 bases; junction bases not matched to a gene: 10. Germline CDR1 and CDR2: SGHVS and FQNEAQ. CDR3 loop: CASSKPGQTKNTIYF. Here the CDR3 DNA reads TGTGCCAGCAGCAAGCCGGGACAGACAAAAAACACCATATATTTT. The whole variable domain, filled in from reference TRBV7-8 and TRBJ1-3, reads GAGVSQSPRYKVAKRGQDVALRCDPISGHVSLFWYQQALGQGPEFLTYFQNEAQLDKSGLPSDRFFAERPEGSVSTLKIQRTQQEDSAVYLCASSKPGQTKNTIYFGEGSWLTVV.

This clonotype was found a few times. The chain employs TRBV6-1 and TRBJ1-4; 12 bases line up with TRBD1. The V gene's germline CDR1 is MNHNS and CDR2 SASEGT. CDR3 length: 15 amino acids. V dropped 6 bases and J dropped 8; count of bases not matched to a gene: 7. As DNA, the CDR3 is TGTGCCAGCAGCCGAGGGACAGGGGGCGGAGAAAAACTGTTTTTT. Residues: CASSRGTGGGEKLFF.

This clonotype was seen a few times. The chain combines TRBV9 with TRBJ2-1; D possibly corresponds to TRBD2 (6 bases). The CDR3 runs to 15 residues. The V end lost 3 bases, the J end lost 4 bases, and 14 bases lay between the germline ends. Germline lookup yields CDR1 SGDLS and CDR2 YYNGEE. For the CDR3, the DNA is TGTGCCAGCAGCGCCCGGGACTTACCTTACAATGAGCAGTTCTTC. It translates to CASSARDLPYNEQFF.

This chain joins TRBV29-1 and TRBJ2-1; no reliable D call. The V gene's germline CDR1 is SQVTM and CDR2 ANQGSEA. The ends were cut back, 3 bases at V and 4 bases at J, with 4 bases in the middle. CDR3 length equals 11 residues. CDR3 DNA: TGCAGCGTTGATAGATACAATGAGCAGTTCTTC. It codes for CSVDRYNEQFF.

CDR3 amino acids: CASSLGWIPNTGELFF. The DNA for the CDR3 is TGTGCCAGCAGCCTAGGTTGGATCCCGAACACCGGGGAGCTGTTTTTT. The rearrangement joins TRBV7-2 to TRBJ2-2; no definite D call. The V end was cut by 5 bases, the J end by 0 bases, with 13 bases between. CDR1 and CDR2 from the germline V gene are SGHTA and FQGNSA. The CDR3 contains 16 residues.

This clonotype was observed at least ten times. J is TRBJ2-3 and V is TRBV18; 7 bases align to TRBD2. The CDR3 is 15 amino acids. Losses at the gene ends were 2 bases for V and 4 bases for J; bases not matched to a gene: 6. Germline V gene sequence: CDR1 KGHSH, CDR2 LQKENI. The chain's CDR3 is CASSPASGPADTQYF. The DNA for the CDR3 is TGTGCCAGCTCACCAGCTAGCGGCCCCGCAGATACGCAGTATTTT.

Turning to this clonotype: A single base separates this from a much larger clone, so it may be a read error. The V gene is TRBV6-5, the J gene TRBJ2-5; weak D call: TRBD1 (5 bases). The germline CDR1 and CDR2 sequences are MNHEY and SVGAGI. CDR3 length equals 12 residues. The CDR3 DNA sequence: TGTACCAGCAGTTACTCGAGTACGACAGTGTACTTC. Residues: CTSSYSSTTVYF.

This clonotype was detected a few times. This chain links TRBV4-2 with TRBJ2-7; TRBD2 aligns across 11 bases. CDR3 length equals 16 residues. Germline lookup yields CDR1 LGHNA and CDR2 YNFKEQ. With 2 bases clipped from V and 6 bases from J, the junction kept 9 bases outside the gene matches. CDR3 amino acids: CASSQIAGGRTGEQYF. The CDR3 DNA reads as TGTGCCAGCAGCCAAATAGCGGGAGGGCGTACGGGCGAGCAGTACTTC.

CDR3 in amino acids: CASTLRDPGDYGYTF. The CDR3 DNA reads as TGTGCCAGTACCCTCAGGGACCCGGGGGACTATGGCTACACCTTC. The V gene is TRBV19, the J gene TRBJ1-2; maybe TRBD1 (5 bases). Looked up from germline, CDR1 is LNHDA and CDR2 is SQIVND (reference sequence). CDR3 length: 15 amino acids. The V gene lost 7 bases and the J gene lost 3 bases, with 18 bases spanning the gap.

In its sample, this clonotype was seen a few times. This chain links TRBV19 with TRBJ1-5; a weak D match, TRBD1 (5 bases). The CDR3 totals 14 residues. The germline gives CDR1 LNHDA, CDR2 SQIVND (reference sequence). V was trimmed by 3 bases and J by 7 bases, leaving 13 bases between them. The CDR3 coding sequence is TGTGCCAGTAGTATCTTCGGACATCCCCAGCCCCAGCATTTT. The encoded protein is CASSIFGHPQPQHF.

This clonotype showed up many times. V usage is TRBV6-1 and J usage is TRBJ2-2; 7 nucleotides match TRBD2. Germline V lookup: CDR1 MNHNS, CDR2 SASEGT. Trimming cost V 8 bases and J 5 bases; bases outside gene matches: 5. The CDR3 sequence is 13 residues long. DNA for the CDR3: TGTGCCAGCCGGATGGGGGGGACCGGGGAGCTGTTTTTT. Translation: CASRMGGTGELFF.

This clonotype was picked up a small number of times. This chain connects TRBV5-1 to TRBJ2-5, with 11 positions matching TRBD2. From germline, CDR1 is SGHRS and CDR2 YFSETQ. After removal of 0 bases from V and 1 base from J, the junction contained 5 bases not matched to a gene. The CDR3 runs 17 residues. DNA of the CDR3: TGCGCCAGCAGCTTGGCCAGACTAGCGGGGATCCAAGAGACCCAGTACTTC. Amino acids: CASSLARLAGIQETQYF.

This clonotype was counted between two and nine times. The gene calls are TRBV6-4 and TRBJ1-6, with 9 bases matching TRBD1. This CDR3 region has 15 residues. Germline V gene sequence: CDR1 MRHNA, CDR2 SNTAGT. J gave up 8 bases and V 2 bases, and 4 bases lay outside the gene matches. DNA for the CDR3: TGTGCCAGCAGTGACGGGACAGGGAGAGATTCACCCCTCCACTTT. Amino acid sequence: CASSDGTGRDSPLHF.

This clonotype was counted only a few times. The chain combines TRBV24-1 with TRBJ1-4; D gene ambiguous. The CDR3 runs 12 residues. Germline V gene lookup returns CDR1 KGHDR and CDR2 SFDVKD. Deletions cut 8 bases from V and 4 bases from J, with 7 bases between. CDR3 region: CATKDGNEKLFF. The CDR3 bases are TGTGCCACCAAGGACGGTAATGAAAAACTGTTTTTT.

CDR3 in DNA: TGTGCCAGGATCACCGCTTTCTTT. Its translation: CARITAFF. V gene TRBV25-1 combines with J gene TRBJ1-1; D not resolved. Germline CDR1 is MGHDK and CDR2 is SYGVNS. Trimming took off 9 bases at V and 11 bases at J, with 7 bases between the two ends. The CDR3 spans 8 residues.

In this sample, this clonotype turned up many times. The chain is built from TRBV13 and TRBJ2-7; TRBD1 might be the D (5 bases). Germline V lookup: CDR1 PRHDT, CDR2 FYEKMQ (reference sequence). This CDR3 region has 12 residues. The V and J ends lost 5 bases and 5 bases respectively, with 10 bases between them. In DNA form, the CDR3 reads TGTGCCAGCAGCAGACAGCGAGACGAGCAGTACTTC. Translated: CASSRQRDEQYF.

This clonotype was recorded a few times. J is TRBJ2-7 and V is TRBV20-1; the match to TRBD2 covers 7 bases. Trimming removed 5 bases from V and 3 bases from J; junction bases left unmatched: 7. This CDR3 contains 13 residues. Germline V CDR1 and CDR2: DFQATT, SNEGSKA (reference sequence). The CDR3 DNA sequence: TGCAGTGCTGGGGAAGGGACTATCTACGAGCAGTACTTC. Encoded protein: CSAGEGTIYEQYF.

CDR3 DNA sequence: TGTGCCAGTAGTCGGTCGGCGGCAACTAATGAAAAACTGTTTTTT. It translates to CASSRSAATNEKLFF. The chain couples TRBV19 to TRBJ1-4; no firm D call. The CDR3 contains 15 residues. The V end was cut by 5 bases, the J end by 0 bases, with 10 bases between. In germline, CDR1 is LNHDA, CDR2 SQIVND (reference sequence).

This clonotype was recorded at least ten times. The chain combines TRBV13 with TRBJ2-1; no clear D gene. The length of the CDR3 is 17 residues. V was trimmed by 5 bases and J by 6 bases, leaving 23 bases between them. Germline CDR1 and CDR2: PRHDT and FYEKMQ (reference sequence). The CDR3 loop reads CASSGRVLFPTFNEQFF. CDR3 DNA: TGTGCCAGCAGCGGCCGAGTGTTGTTCCCTACTTTCAATGAGCAGTTCTTC.

This clonotype was found many times. The chain joins TRBV24-1 to TRBJ2-1, with D tentatively TRBD2 (7 bases). CDR1 and CDR2 from the germline V gene are KGHDR and SFDVKD. V lost 2 bases to trimming and J lost 5 bases, with 15 bases between them. There are 16 residues in the CDR3. Here the CDR3 reads CATSDWAGAGDNEQFF. CDR3 nucleotide sequence: TGTGCCACCAGTGATTGGGCGGGGGCGGGTGACAATGAGCAGTTCTTC.

This clonotype was recorded a few times. The chain carries TRBV28 and TRBJ1-4; no definite D call. Germline values: CDR1 MDHEN, CDR2 SYDVKM. Trimming shortened V by 4 bases and J by 0 bases, and 0 bases separated the two germline ends. The CDR3 is made up of 12 amino acids. The CDR3 loop is CASSSTNEKLFF. CDR3 DNA sequence: TGTGCCAGCAGTTCAACTAATGAAAAACTGTTTTTT.